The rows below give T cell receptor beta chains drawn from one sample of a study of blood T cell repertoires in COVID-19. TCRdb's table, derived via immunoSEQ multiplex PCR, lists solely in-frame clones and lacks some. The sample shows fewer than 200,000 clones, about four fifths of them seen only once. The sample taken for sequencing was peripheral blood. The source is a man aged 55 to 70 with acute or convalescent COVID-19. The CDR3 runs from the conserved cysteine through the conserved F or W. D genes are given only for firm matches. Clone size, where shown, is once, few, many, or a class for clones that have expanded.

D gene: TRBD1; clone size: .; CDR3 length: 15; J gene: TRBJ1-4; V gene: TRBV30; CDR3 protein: CAWSTTRGRHEKLFF; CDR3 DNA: TGTGCCTGGAGTACTACCAGGGGGCGACATGAAAAACTGTTTTTT
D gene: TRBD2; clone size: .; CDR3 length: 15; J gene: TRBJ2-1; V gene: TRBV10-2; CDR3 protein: CASRIGGTSHNEQFF; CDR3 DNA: TGCGCCAGCAGAATTGGAGGGACTAGCCACAATGAGCAGTTCTTC
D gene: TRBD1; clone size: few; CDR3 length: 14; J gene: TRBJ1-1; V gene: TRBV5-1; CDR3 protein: CASSPGQGFSEAFF; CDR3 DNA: TGCGCCAGCAGCCCGGGACAGGGTTTTTCTGAAGCTTTCTTT
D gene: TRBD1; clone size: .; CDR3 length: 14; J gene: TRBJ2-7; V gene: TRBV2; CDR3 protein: CASRGTGGSYEQYF; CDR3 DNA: TGTGCCAGCAGAGGGACAGGAGGATCCTACGAGCAGTACTTC
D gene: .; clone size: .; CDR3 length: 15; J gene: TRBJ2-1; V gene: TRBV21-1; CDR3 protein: CASSIRQDGGNEQFF; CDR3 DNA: TGTGCCAGCAGCATAAGACAGGATGGAGGTAATGAGCAGTTCTTC
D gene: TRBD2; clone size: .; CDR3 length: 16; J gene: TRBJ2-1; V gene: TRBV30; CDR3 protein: CAWTGFREREWDEQFF; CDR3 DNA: TGTGCCTGGACCGGCTTTCGAGAGCGGGAGTGGGATGAGCAGTTCTTC
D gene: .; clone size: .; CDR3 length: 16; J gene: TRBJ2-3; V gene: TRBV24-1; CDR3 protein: CATSDPFRESTDTQYF; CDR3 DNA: TGTGCCACCAGTGATCCCTTCAGGGAAAGCACAGATACGCAGTATTTT
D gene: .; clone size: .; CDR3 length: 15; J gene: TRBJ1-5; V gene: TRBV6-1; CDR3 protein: CASSHRVDGNQPQHF; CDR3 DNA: TGTGCCAGCAGTCACAGGGTCGATGGCAATCAGCCCCAGCATTTT
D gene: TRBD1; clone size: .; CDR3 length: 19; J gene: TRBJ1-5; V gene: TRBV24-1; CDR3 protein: CATSDLLLSTGGVDQPQHF; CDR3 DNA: TGTGCCACCAGTGATTTGCTCCTATCGACAGGGGGTGTCGATCAGCCCCAGCATTTT
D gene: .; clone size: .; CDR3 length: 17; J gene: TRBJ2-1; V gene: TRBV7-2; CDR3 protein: CASSSGLLANRGNEQFF; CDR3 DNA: TGTGCCAGCAGCTCAGGACTACTAGCTAATAGGGGCAATGAGCAGTTCTTC
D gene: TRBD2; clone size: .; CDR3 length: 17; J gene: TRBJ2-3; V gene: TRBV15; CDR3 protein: CATSRGRGRGSTDTQYF; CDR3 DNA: TGTGCCACCAGCAGAGGACGAGGGCGGGGGAGCACAGATACGCAGTATTTT
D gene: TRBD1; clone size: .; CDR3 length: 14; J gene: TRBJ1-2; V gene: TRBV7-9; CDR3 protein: CASSLNRGLSGYTF; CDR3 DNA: TGTGCCAGCAGCTTAAACAGGGGGCTTTCTGGCTACACCTTC
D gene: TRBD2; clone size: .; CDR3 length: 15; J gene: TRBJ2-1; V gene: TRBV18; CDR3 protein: CASSPSSGSRGEQFF; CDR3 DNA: TGTGCCAGCTCACCAAGCAGCGGGAGTAGGGGTGAGCAGTTCTTC
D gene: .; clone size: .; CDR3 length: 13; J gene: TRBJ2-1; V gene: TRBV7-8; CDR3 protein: CASSLDRYNEQFF; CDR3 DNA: TGTGCCAGCAGCTTAGACCGGTACAATGAGCAGTTCTTC
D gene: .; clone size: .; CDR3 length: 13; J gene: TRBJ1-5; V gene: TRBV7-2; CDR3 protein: CASSLGPNQPQHF; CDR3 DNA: TGTGCCAGCAGCTTAGGGCCCAATCAGCCCCAGCATTTT
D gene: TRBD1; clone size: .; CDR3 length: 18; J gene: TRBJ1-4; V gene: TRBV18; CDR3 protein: CASSLPLSQGAANEKLFF; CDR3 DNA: TGTGCCAGCTCACTCCCGTTGTCCCAGGGGGCGGCTAATGAAAAACTGTTTTTT
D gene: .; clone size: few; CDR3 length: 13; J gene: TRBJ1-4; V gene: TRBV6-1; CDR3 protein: CASSENGAEKLFF; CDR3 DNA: TGTGCCAGCAGTGAGAACGGAGCCGAAAAACTGTTTTTT
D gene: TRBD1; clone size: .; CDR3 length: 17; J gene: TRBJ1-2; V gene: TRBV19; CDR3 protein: CASSIAPRGRTNYGYTF; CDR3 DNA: TGTGCCAGTAGTATAGCTCCCAGGGGGCGAACTAACTATGGCTACACCTTC